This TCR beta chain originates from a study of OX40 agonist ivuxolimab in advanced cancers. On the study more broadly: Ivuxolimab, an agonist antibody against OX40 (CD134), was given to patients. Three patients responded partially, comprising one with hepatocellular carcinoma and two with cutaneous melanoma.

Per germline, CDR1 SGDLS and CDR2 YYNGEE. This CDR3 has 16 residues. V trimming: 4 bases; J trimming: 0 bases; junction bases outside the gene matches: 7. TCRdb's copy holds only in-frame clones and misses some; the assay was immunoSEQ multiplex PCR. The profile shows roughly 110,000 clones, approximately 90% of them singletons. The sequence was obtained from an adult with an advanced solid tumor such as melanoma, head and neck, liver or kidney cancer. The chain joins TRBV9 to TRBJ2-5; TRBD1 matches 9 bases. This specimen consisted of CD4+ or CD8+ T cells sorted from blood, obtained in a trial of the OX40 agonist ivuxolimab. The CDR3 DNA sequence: TGTGCCAGCAGCATTAGGACAGGGGCTTACCAAGAGACCCAGTACTTC. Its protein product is CASSIRTGAYQETQYF. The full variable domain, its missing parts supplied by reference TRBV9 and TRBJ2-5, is DSGVTQTPKHLITATGQRVTLRCSPRSGDLSVYWYQQSLDQGLQFLIQYYNGEERAKGNILERFSAQQFPDLHSELNLSSLELGDSALYFCASSIRTGAYQETQYFGPGTRLLVL.